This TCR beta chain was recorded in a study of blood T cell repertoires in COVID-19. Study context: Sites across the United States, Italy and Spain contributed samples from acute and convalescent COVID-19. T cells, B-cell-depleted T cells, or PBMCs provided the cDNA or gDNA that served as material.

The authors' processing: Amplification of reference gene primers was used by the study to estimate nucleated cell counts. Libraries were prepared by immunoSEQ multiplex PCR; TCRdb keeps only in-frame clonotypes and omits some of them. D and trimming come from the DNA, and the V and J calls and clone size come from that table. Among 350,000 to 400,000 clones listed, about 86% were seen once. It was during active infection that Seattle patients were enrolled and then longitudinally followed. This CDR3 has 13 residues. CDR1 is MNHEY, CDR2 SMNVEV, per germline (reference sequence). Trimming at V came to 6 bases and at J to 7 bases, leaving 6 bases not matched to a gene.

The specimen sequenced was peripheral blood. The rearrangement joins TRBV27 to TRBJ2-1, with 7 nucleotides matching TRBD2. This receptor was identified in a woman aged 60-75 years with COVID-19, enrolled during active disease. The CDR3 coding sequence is TGTGCCAGCAGCTCCTTGGGGGGGAATGAGCAGTTCTTC. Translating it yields CASSSLGGNEQFF.